The present T cell receptor beta chain was sequenced within a study of cytomegalovirus exposure and HLA in healthy donors. Study-level results: Overall, approximately 150 TCR beta chains were annotated as cytomegalovirus-associated.

This CDR3 has 17 residues. The V gene end was trimmed by 2 bases and the J gene end by 4 bases; junction bases not matched to a gene: 14. Per germline, CDR1 SGHAT and CDR2 FQDESV (reference sequence). Comments on this clone: Its matching antigen is unknown.

Clones were sequenced by immunoSEQ multiplex PCR, and TCRdb holds only the in-frame ones, with some missing. The sample has tens of thousands of clones, 88% seen once. The chain couples TRBV11-1 to TRBJ2-7, with TRBD1 matching 7 bases. Material: PBMCs. The sequence was collected from a woman in her thirties in good health and CMV-seronegative. In DNA form, the CDR3 reads TGTGCCAGCAGCTTACCCCGAGGGGGCGCGGACGCTTACGAGCAGTACTTC. Its protein product is CASSLPRGGADAYEQYF.